This TCR beta chain was sequenced in a study of blood T cell repertoires in COVID-19. Looking at the study overall: PBMCs, B-cell-depleted T cells, or T cells were the source of the cDNA or gDNA that made up the material.

With 5 bases clipped from V and 4 bases from J, the junction kept 7 bases outside the gene matches. Germline values: CDR1 SGHTA, CDR2 FQGNSA. The CDR3 is made up of 16 amino acids. This clone was seen only a few times. Here immunoSEQ multiplex PCR was the method, and the copy in TCRdb shows in-frame clones only, minus some. The data show 200,000 to 250,000 clones, approximately 86% seen once. Clinical history reported by participants formed the basis on which cohorts were assigned. V usage is TRBV7-2 and J usage is TRBJ1-3, with 11 bases identical to TRBD1. Sequencing was carried out using PBMCs or T cells enriched from blood (not recorded which). This TCR was sampled from a woman in her twenties or thirties who had been exposed to COVID-19. CDR3 amino acids: CASSRGQGVAGNTIYF. CDR3 nucleotide sequence: TGTGCCAGCAGCCGGGGACAGGGGGTAGCCGGAAACACCATATATTTT.